Sequencing of this T cell receptor (beta chain) was carried out in a study of long-term antiretroviral therapy in people with HIV. This clone came up once. Its antigen is currently unknown. This CDR3 comprises 14 residues. Germline loops: CDR1 SGHTA, CDR2 FQGTGA. V was clipped by 5 bases and J by 0 bases, with 11 bases between them. The authors ran the immunoSEQ assay, v3.0, at survey level. Here immunoSEQ multiplex PCR was the method, and the copy in TCRdb shows in-frame clones only, minus some. The sample records about 29,000 clones, around 95% being singletons. Notes on the study in general: Post-ART diversity increased but stayed below transplant donor controls.

The V gene is TRBV7-3, the J gene TRBJ2-7; unclear D gene. The sample in question was unsorted PBMCs, obtained 5.3 years after starting antiretroviral therapy. The sequence came from a man under 40 with HIV. CDR3 DNA: TGTGCCAGCAGCCCCATGGGCGGCTCCTACGAGCAGTACTTC. Its protein is CASSPMGGSYEQYF.